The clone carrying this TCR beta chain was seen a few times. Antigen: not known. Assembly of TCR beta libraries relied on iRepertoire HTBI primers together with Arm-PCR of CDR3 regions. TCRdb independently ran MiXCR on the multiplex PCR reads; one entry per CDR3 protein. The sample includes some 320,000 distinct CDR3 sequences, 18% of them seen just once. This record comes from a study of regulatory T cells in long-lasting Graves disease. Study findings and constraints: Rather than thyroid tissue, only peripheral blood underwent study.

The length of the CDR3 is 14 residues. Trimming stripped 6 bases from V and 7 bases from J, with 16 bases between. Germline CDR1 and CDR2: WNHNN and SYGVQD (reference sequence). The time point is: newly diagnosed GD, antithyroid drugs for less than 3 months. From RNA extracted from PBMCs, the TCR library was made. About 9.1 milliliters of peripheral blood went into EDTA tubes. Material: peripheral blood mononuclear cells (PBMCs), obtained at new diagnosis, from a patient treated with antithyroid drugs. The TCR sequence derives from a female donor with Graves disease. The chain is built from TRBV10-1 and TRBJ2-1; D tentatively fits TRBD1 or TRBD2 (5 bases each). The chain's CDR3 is CASSQAVEGNEQFF. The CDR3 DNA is TGCGCCAGCAGCCAGGCGGTCGAGGGGAATGAGCAGTTCTTC.